The rows below give T cell receptor beta chains drawn from one sample of a study of T cells after yellow fever vaccination. TCRdb ran MiXCR on the 5' RACE reads and lists one entry per CDR3 protein. The sample lists 50,000 to 75,000 distinct CDR3 sequences; approximately 5.5% were seen once. The source material was PBMCs, either bulk or a sorted T-cell subset (CD4+, CD8+, memory, or dextramer-sorted; not recorded which), sampled on the day of the yellow fever booster vaccination. The origin of the receptors is a young man who received the YFV17D yellow fever vaccine. CDR3s leave out the opening cysteine and the closing phenylalanine or tryptophan. A D gene is named only where the DNA matches it firmly.

ASSYSIRGLANGTYNEQF	TRBV6-2/TRBV6-3	TRBJ2-1	.	18
ASSQTDRAGNIQY	TRBV4-3	TRBJ2-4	TRBD1	13
ASSYGGGSYNEQF	TRBV4-1	TRBJ2-1	.	13
ASSLEFGTEDEAF	TRBV5-1	TRBJ1-1	.	13
ASSQDSGNEPDTQY	TRBV4-1	TRBJ2-3	.	14
ASSGRVGTEAF	TRBV9	TRBJ1-1	.	11
ASRPATTNEKLF	TRBV12-3/TRBV12-4	TRBJ1-4	.	12
ASSSREGPAYGYT	TRBV7-9	TRBJ1-2	.	13
AITSEDYNEQF	TRBV10-3	TRBJ2-1	.	11
ASSRDSAGNQPQH	TRBV4-1	TRBJ1-5	.	13
SASRQPAGYT	TRBV20-1	TRBJ1-2	.	10
ASSEAQGVQETQY	TRBV2	TRBJ2-5	.	13
ASSFDHRGNTIY	TRBV5-8	TRBJ1-3	.	12
ASSSGPGQANYGYT	TRBV5-1	TRBJ1-2	.	14
ASSQVQEPTQY	TRBV4-1	TRBJ2-3	.	11
ASSFHTEAF	TRBV7-2	TRBJ1-1	.	9
ASSLPIGDTDTQY	TRBV4-1	TRBJ2-3	.	13
ASSPFRQGDEQY	TRBV12-3/TRBV12-4	TRBJ2-7	TRBD1	12
ASTQDGPYNEQF	TRBV27	TRBJ2-1	.	12
ASSPSGGSFYNEQF	TRBV7-9	TRBJ2-1	TRBD2	14
ASSPMDSTDTQY	TRBV12-3/TRBV12-4	TRBJ2-3	.	12
ASTRGRESSYNEQF	TRBV6-2/TRBV6-3	TRBJ2-1	.	14
ASSPGGRGNTEAF	TRBV7-4	TRBJ1-1	.	13
ASSQDSVGAESYDYGYT	TRBV4-2	TRBJ1-2	.	17
ASTMTRQSDTQY	TRBV5-1	TRBJ2-3	.	12
ASSLDEGVGNTIY	TRBV7-8	TRBJ1-3	.	13
ASSQGDRVTGNTIY	TRBV4-3	TRBJ1-3	TRBD1	14
SASKGGEQY	TRBV20-1	TRBJ2-7	.	9
ASSQADSESYEQY	TRBV4-3	TRBJ2-7	.	13
ASSWDPGYGYT	TRBV5-4	TRBJ1-2	.	11
ASSKTGQPYGYT	TRBV5-6	TRBJ1-2	TRBD1	12
ATAGGVVQETQY	TRBV2	TRBJ2-5	.	12
ASSLGTGTSSGNTIY	TRBV4-3	TRBJ1-3	TRBD1	15
ASSLGGEQSPLH	TRBV7-9	TRBJ1-6	.	12
ASSPVGQGTYGYT	TRBV5-5	TRBJ1-2	TRBD1	13
ASSDSSGYQETQY	TRBV9	TRBJ2-5	TRBD2	13
ASSGGRPYEQY	TRBV7-2	TRBJ2-7	.	11
ASSNSGGSYNEQF	TRBV7-9	TRBJ2-1	TRBD2	13
APGPEPQH	TRBV6-4	TRBJ1-5	.	8
ASSLLGQPNEKLF	TRBV12-3/TRBV12-4	TRBJ1-4	TRBD1	13
ASSLVPSPTGNNEQF	TRBV5-1	TRBJ2-1	.	15
ASRTARTNGSPLH	TRBV7-2	TRBJ1-6	.	13
ASSPLKLGLPEKLF	TRBV4-1	TRBJ1-4	.	14
ASSRGAEETQY	TRBV7-9	TRBJ2-5	.	11
ASSSGGPGGSPLH	TRBV6-5	TRBJ1-6	.	13